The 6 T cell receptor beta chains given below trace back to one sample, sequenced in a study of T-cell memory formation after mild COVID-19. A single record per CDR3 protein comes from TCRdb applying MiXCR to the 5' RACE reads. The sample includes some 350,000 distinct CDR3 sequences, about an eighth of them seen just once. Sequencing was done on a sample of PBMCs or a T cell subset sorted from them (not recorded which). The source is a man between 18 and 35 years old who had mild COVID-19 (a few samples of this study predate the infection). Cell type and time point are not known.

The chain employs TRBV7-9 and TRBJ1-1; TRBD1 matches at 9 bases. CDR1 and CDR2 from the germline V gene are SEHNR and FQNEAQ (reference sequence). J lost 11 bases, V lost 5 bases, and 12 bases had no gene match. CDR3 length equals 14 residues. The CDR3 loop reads CASSPMGQGLEAFF. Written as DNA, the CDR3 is TGTGCCAGCAGCCCGATGGGACAGGGCCTCGAGGCTTTCTTT.

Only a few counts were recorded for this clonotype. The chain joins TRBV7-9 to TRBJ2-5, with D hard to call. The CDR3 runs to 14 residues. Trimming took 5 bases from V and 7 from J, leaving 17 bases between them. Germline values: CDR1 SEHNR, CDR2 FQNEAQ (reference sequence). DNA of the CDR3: TGTGCCAGCAGCCCGCAAGGATACCCAGGGACCCAGTACTTC. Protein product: CASSPQGYPGTQYF.

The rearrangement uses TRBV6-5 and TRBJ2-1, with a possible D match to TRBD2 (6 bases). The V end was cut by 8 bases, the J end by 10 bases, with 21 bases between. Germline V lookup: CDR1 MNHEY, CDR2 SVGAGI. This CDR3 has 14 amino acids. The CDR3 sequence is CASASGGGLTEQFF. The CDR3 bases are TGTGCCAGCGCGTCCGGGGGAGGACTGACCGAGCAGTTCTTC.

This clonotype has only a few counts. CDR3 sequence reads: CASSYAGADTQYF. CDR3 DNA sequence: TGTGCCAGCAGTTACGCAGGGGCAGATACGCAGTATTTT. V is TRBV6-2 or TRBV6-3 and J is TRBJ2-3; possible D gene TRBD1, 6 bases. Looked up from germline, CDR1 is MNHEY and CDR2 is SVGEGT. The CDR3 is 13 residues long. V lost 2 bases, J lost 4 bases, and 7 bases lay in between.

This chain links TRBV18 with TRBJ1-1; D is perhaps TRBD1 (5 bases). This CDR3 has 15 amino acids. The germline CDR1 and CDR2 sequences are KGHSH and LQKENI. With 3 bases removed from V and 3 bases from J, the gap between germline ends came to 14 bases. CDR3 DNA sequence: TGTGCCAGCTCACCCACACGGGGCGGGGACACTGAAGCTTTCTTT. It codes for CASSPTRGGDTEAFF.

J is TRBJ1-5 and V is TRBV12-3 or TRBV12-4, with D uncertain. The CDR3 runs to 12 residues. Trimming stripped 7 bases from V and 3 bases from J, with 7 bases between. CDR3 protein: CASTEYNQPQHF. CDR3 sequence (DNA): TGTGCCAGCACAGAGTACAATCAGCCCCAGCATTTT.